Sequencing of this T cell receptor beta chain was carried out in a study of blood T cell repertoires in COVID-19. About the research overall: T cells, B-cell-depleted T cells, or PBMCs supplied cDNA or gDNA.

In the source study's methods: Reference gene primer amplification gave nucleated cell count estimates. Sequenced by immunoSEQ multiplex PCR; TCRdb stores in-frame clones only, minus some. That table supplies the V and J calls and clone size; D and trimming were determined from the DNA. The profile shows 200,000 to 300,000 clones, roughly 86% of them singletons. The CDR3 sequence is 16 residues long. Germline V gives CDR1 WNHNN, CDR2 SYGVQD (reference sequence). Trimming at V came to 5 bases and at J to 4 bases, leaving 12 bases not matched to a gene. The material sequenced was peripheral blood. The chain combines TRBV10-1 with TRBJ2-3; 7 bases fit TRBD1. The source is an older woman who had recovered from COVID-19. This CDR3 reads CASSRRYRGFSDTQYF. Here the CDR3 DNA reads TGCGCCAGCAGTCGCCGTTACAGGGGATTCTCAGATACGCAGTATTTT.